The 20 T cell receptor beta chains below all came from one sample that was sequenced in a study of early stage breast cancer tumors. Assay: immunoSEQ multiplex PCR; the TCRdb copy retains only in-frame clones and omits some. Of about 50,000 clones in the sample, around 80% were seen once. The material sequenced was blood. These receptors came from a person in their 40s with breast cancer.

The chain joins TRBV18 to TRBJ2-7; D is perhaps TRBD1 (6 bases). With 5 bases removed from V and 2 bases from J, the gap between germline ends came to 10 bases. CDR3 length: 13 amino acids. Germline CDR1 is KGHSH and CDR2 is LQKENI. CDR3 DNA sequence: TGTGCCAGCTCATTGGACAGCGCCTACGAGCAGTACTTC. Its protein is CASSLDSAYEQYF. The complete variable domain, with remaining parts taken from reference TRBV18 and TRBJ2-7, reads NAGVMQNPRHLVRRRGQEARLRCSPMKGHSHVYWYRQLPEEGLKFMVYLQKENIIDESGMPKERFSAEFPKEGPSILRIQQVVRGDSAAYFCASSLDSAYEQYFGPGTRLTVT.

The V and J genes are TRBV10-3 and TRBJ2-3; D possibly corresponds to TRBD2 (6 bases). Germline loops: CDR1 ENHRY, CDR2 SYGVKD. CDR3 length equals 14 residues. Trimming left V 11 bases short and J 2 bases short, with 17 bases between. The DNA of the CDR3 is TGTGCCTCAAGGAGGGCGGGTAACACAGATACGCAGTATTTT. It codes for CASRRAGNTDTQYF.

This clone showed up just a few times. J is TRBJ1-1 and V is TRBV30, with TRBD1 matching 7 bases. Trimming took 4 bases from V and 4 from J; bases not matched to a gene: 12. The CDR3 has 15 residues. CDR1 is GTSNPN and CDR2 is SVGIG in the germline V gene (reference sequence). CDR3 sequence: CAWKDRTSKVTEAFF. CDR3 in DNA: TGTGCCTGGAAGGACAGGACAAGTAAGGTCACTGAAGCTTTCTTT.

The chain joins TRBV11-2 to TRBJ2-7; D could derive from TRBD1 or TRBD2 (5 bases each). The CDR3 consists of 13 residues. V lost 3 bases and J lost 6, with 12 bases in between. The germline CDR1 and CDR2 sequences are SGHAT and FQNNGV. This chain's CDR3 is CASSFGTPTEQYF. As DNA, the CDR3 is TGTGCCAGCAGCTTTGGGACCCCCACCGAGCAGTACTTC.

This clone was detected only once. V and J are TRBV30 and TRBJ2-2; the D gene is possibly TRBD2 (6 bases). The CDR3 contains 14 residues. The V gene's germline CDR1 is GTSNPN and CDR2 SVGIG (reference sequence). The ends were cut back, 5 bases at V and 0 bases at J, with 10 bases in the middle. The CDR3 sequence is CAWARGTNTGELFF. The CDR3 bases are TGTGCCTGGGCTCGGGGGACGAACACCGGGGAGCTGTTTTTT.

This clone rates as medium-sized. The chain is built from TRBV7-9 and TRBJ1-2, with 8 positions matching TRBD1. Germline CDR1 reads SEHNR; CDR2 reads FQNEAQ (reference sequence). J was trimmed by 4 bases and V by 7 bases; bases with no gene match: 8. The CDR3 covers 14 residues. CDR3 nucleotides: TGTGCCAGCACGGGGGGACAGGCGTTCTATGGCTACACCTTC. Amino acids: CASTGGQAFYGYTF.

The rearrangement uses TRBV10-3 and TRBJ1-1; a weak D match, TRBD1 (6 bases). This CDR3 contains 13 residues. Between the trimmed V and J ends, which lost 10 bases and 5 bases, there was a span of 17 bases. CDR1 is ENHRY and CDR2 is SYGVKD in the germline V gene. The CDR3 sequence: CATRDSRGTEAFF. As DNA, the CDR3 is TGTGCCACCCGGGACTCGAGGGGGACTGAAGCTTTCTTT.

V usage is TRBV2 and J usage is TRBJ2-1; possibly TRBD2 for D (5 bases). V was shortened by 6 bases and J by 6 bases, with 15 bases between the two germline ends. Germline assignment: CDR1 SNHLY and CDR2 FYNNEI. The length of the CDR3 is 14 residues. The DNA for the CDR3 is TGTGCCAGCAGGGGAACTAGGATGTCCAATGAGCAGTTCTTC. Amino acids: CASRGTRMSNEQFF.

This chain uses TRBV28 with TRBJ2-6; a weak D match, TRBD1 (6 bases). The germline V and J ends were trimmed by 2 bases and 1 base, with 9 bases remaining between them. Germline-derived CDR1 and CDR2 are MDHEN and SYDVKM. This CDR3 spans 16 amino acids. DNA for the CDR3: TGTGCCAGCAGTTTAGCAGGGGTATCTGGGGCCAACGTCCTGACTTTC. Protein sequence: CASSLAGVSGANVLTF.

The chain carries TRBV29-1 and TRBJ1-2; D unresolved. Germline CDR1 is SQVTM and CDR2 is ANQGSEA. The CDR3 has 11 residues. V was clipped by 3 bases and J by 2 bases, with 4 bases between them. CDR3 sequence (DNA): TGCAGCGTTGAGGGAAACTATGGCTACACCTTC. This translates into CSVEGNYGYTF.

This chain uses TRBV7-6 with TRBJ2-1, with 10 bases matching TRBD2. The germline gives CDR1 SGHVS, CDR2 FNYEAQ. V lost 4 bases, J lost 4 bases, and 7 bases stayed unmatched. CDR3 length: 16 amino acids. The chain's CDR3 is CASSSLAGVRYNEQFF. In DNA form, the CDR3 reads TGTGCCAGCAGCTCGCTAGCGGGAGTAAGGTACAATGAGCAGTTCTTC. The complete variable domain, with remaining parts taken from reference TRBV7-6 and TRBJ2-1, reads GAGVSQSPRYKVTKRGQDVALRCDPISGHVSLYWYRQALGQGPEFLTYFNYEAQQDKSGLPNDRFSAERPEGSISTLTIQRTEQRDSAMYRCASSSLAGVRYNEQFFGPGTRLTVL.

CDR3 in amino acids: CASSPGPERDYEQYF. In DNA form, the CDR3 reads TGTGCCAGCAGCCCAGGGCCGGAAAGAGACTACGAGCAGTACTTC. This chain joins TRBV7-6 and TRBJ2-7; tentatively, D is TRBD1 (5 bases). Germline CDR1 SGHVS, CDR2 FNYEAQ. The CDR3 totals 15 residues. V was trimmed by 5 bases and J by 3 bases, leaving 17 bases between them.

This clone has a handful of counts. This chain connects TRBV18 to TRBJ1-1; possibly TRBD1 for D (5 bases). Germline V CDR1 and CDR2: KGHSH, LQKENI. This CDR3 has 16 amino acids. V lost 1 base and J 1 base, leaving 13 bases between the germline ends. DNA of the CDR3: TGTGCCAGCTCACCACGGGGCACGACACAGAACACTGAAGCTTTCTTT. Its translation: CASSPRGTTQNTEAFF.

The genes are TRBV5-6 and TRBJ2-6; 7 bases are a match to TRBD1. The CDR3 is 17 residues long. The germline gives CDR1 SGHDT, CDR2 YYEEEE. V shed 5 bases and J 0 bases; nucleotides not matched to a gene: 8. Here the CDR3 reads CASRTGTAVSGANVLTF. CDR3 nucleotide sequence: TGTGCCAGCAGGACCGGGACAGCGGTCTCTGGGGCCAACGTCCTGACTTTC.

V is TRBV2 and J is TRBJ2-5; 15 bases agree with TRBD2. V trimming: 5 bases; J trimming: 5 bases; junction bases outside the gene matches: 3. CDR1 is SNHLY and CDR2 is FYNNEI in the germline V gene. The CDR3 runs to 15 residues. DNA of the CDR3: TGTGCCAGCAGTCGGACTAGCGGGAGGGCGGAGACCCAGTACTTC. Translation gives CASSRTSGRAETQYF.

The chain has TRBV7-9 and TRBJ2-5, with 9 positions matching TRBD2. The germline CDR1 and CDR2 sequences are SEHNR and FQNEAQ (reference sequence). The ends lost 3 bases at V and 2 bases at J; junction bases unmatched: 1. CDR3 size: 14 residues. For the CDR3, the DNA is TGTGCCAGCAGCTTCGCGGGGGGGCAAGAGACCCAGTACTTC. Protein sequence: CASSFAGGQETQYF.

The rearrangement links TRBV5-6 to TRBJ2-7; D gene unclear. CDR3 length: 13 residues. Trimming removed 1 base at V and 4 bases at J, with 9 bases between. Per the germline V gene, CDR1 is SGHDT and CDR2 is YYEEEE. The CDR3 reads CASSLNDGYEQYF. CDR3 coding DNA: TGTGCCAGCAGCTTGAACGACGGTTACGAGCAGTACTTC.

This clone has a handful of counts. The chain links TRBV4-1 to TRBJ1-2, with a weak D call TRBD1 (5 bases). Trimming took off 1 base at V and 5 bases at J, with 20 bases between the two ends. Per germline, CDR1 MGHRA and CDR2 YSYEKL. The CDR3 totals 17 residues. CDR3 coding DNA: TGCGCCAGCAGCCAAGGCCTAGGGGCAGGGCTAGGTTATGGCTACACCTTC. This codes for CASSQGLGAGLGYGYTF.

The rearrangement uses TRBV10-3 and TRBJ2-7, with 9 nucleotides matching TRBD2. The CDR3 runs to 14 residues. The J segment lost 6 bases and the V segment lost 2 bases, leaving 5 bases of the junction unmatched. Germline V gene sequence: CDR1 ENHRY, CDR2 SYGVKD. The CDR3 DNA reads TGTGCCATCAGTGAGGTTAGCGGGAGACGCGAGCAGTACTTC. It translates to CAISEVSGRREQYF.

The rearrangement uses TRBV6-1 and TRBJ2-1; 9 bases are a match to TRBD2. J gave up 2 bases and V 4 bases, and 3 bases lay outside the gene matches. The germline V gene has CDR1 MNHNS and CDR2 SASEGT. This CDR3 is built from 15 residues. The CDR3 DNA is TGTGCCAGCAGTGCCTTAGCGGGAGCCTACAATGAGCAGTTCTTC. The encoded protein is CASSALAGAYNEQFF.